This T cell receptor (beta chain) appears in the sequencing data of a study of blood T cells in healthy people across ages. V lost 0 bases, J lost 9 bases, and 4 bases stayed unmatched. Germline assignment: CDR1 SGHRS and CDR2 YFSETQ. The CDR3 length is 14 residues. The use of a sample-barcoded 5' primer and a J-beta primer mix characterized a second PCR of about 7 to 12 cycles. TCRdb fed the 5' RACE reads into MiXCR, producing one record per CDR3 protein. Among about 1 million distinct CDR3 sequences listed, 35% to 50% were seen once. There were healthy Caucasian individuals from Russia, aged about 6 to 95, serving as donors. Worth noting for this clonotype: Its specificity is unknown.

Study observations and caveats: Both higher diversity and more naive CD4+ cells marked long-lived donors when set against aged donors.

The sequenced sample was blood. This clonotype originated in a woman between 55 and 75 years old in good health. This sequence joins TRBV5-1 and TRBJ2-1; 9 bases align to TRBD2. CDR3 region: CASSLEGRGGEQFF. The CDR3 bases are TGCGCCAGCAGCTTGGAAGGGCGGGGGGGTGAGCAGTTCTTC. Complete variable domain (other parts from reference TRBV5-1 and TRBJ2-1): KAGVTQTPRYLIKTRGQQVTLSCSPISGHRSVSWYQQTPGQGLQFLFEYFSETQRNKGNFPGRFSGRQFSNSRSEMNVSTLELGDSALYLCASSLEGRGGEQFFGPGTRLTVL.